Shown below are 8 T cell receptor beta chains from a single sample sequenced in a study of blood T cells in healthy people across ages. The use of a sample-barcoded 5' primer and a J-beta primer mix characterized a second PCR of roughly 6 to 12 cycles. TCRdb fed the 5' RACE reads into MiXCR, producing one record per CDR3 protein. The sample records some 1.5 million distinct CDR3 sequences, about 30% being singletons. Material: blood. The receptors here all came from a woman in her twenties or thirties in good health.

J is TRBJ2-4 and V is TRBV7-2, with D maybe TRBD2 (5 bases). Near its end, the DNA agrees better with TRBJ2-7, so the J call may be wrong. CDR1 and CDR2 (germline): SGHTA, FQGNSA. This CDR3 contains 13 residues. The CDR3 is CASSDRGVREQYF. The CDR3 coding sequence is TGTGCCAGCAGCGACCGGGGTGTGCGCGAGCAGTACTTC.

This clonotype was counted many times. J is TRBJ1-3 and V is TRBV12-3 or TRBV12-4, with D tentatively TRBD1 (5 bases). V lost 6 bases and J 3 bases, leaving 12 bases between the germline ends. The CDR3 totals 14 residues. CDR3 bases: TGTGCCAGCAGCTTAAGGGGCAGTGGAAACACCATATATTTT. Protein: CASSLRGSGNTIYF.

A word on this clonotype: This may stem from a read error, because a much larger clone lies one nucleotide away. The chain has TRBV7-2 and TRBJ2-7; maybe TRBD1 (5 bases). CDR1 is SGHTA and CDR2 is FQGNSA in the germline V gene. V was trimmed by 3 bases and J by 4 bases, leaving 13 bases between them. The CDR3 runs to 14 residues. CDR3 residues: CASSLTVPPYEQYF. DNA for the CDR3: TGTGCCAGCAGCTTGACAGTTCCTCCATACGAGCAGTACTTC.

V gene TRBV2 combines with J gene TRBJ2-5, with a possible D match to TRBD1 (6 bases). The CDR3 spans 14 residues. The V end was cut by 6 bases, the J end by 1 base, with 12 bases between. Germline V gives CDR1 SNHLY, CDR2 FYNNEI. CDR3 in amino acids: CASRQGNSQETQYF. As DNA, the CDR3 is TGTGCCAGCAGACAGGGAAACTCCCAAGAGACCCAGTACTTC.

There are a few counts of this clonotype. The CDR3: CASSLHGQGVGAFF. Here the CDR3 DNA reads TGTGCCAGCAGCCTTCACGGACAGGGGGTTGGAGCTTTCTTT. The chain carries TRBV14 and TRBJ1-1, with 10 bases that match TRBD1. J lost 10 bases, V lost 4 bases, and 9 bases had no gene match. This CDR3 region has 14 residues. The germline V gene encodes CDR1 SGHDN and CDR2 FVKESK.

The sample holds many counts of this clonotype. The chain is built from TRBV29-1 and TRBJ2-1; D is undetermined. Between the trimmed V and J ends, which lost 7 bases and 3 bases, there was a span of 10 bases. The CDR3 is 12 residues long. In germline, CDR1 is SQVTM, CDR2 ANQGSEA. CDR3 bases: TGCAGCGCGCGCTCGGGCTACAATGAGCAGTTCTTC. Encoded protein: CSARSGYNEQFF.

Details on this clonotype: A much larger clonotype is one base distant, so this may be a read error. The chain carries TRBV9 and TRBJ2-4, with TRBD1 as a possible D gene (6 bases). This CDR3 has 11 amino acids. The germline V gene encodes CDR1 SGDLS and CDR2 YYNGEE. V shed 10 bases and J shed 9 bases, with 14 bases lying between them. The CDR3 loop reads CASRDKCIQYF. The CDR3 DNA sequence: TGTGCCTCCCGGGACAAGTGCATTCAGTACTTC.

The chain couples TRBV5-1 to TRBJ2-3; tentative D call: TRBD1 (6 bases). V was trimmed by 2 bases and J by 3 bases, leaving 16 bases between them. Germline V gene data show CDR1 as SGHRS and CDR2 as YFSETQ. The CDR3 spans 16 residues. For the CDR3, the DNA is TGCGCCAGCAGCTTACAGGGACCTGCAGGGACAGATACGCAGTATTTT. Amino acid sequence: CASSLQGPAGTDTQYF.